This TCR beta chain was profiled in a study of CD8+ T cells in alopecia areata. For the study at large: Treated patients swallowed 5 to 10 mg of oral tofacitinib twice daily. Treatment ran 6 to 18 months, with 6 months of follow-up afterward. Study-wide results and limits: Patients showed less clear TCR sequence sharing than mice, possibly partly because of HLA diversity.

Germline CDR1 reads GTSNPN; CDR2 reads SVGIG (reference sequence). The germline V and J ends were trimmed by 3 bases and 2 bases, with 11 bases remaining between them. The CDR3 runs to 14 residues. cDNA serving as the sequencing template came from extracted, reverse transcribed RNA. Produced via immunoSEQ multiplex PCR; TCRdb's table is partial and in-frame only. The profile covers roughly 250,000 clones, with less than 80% appearing a single time and more than 0.95% taken by the ten largest. It was from alopecia areata patients that lesional scalp punch biopsies and peripheral blood were collected. Regarding this clone: Its target is unknown.

The specimen was CD4+ T cells sorted from blood, collected at week 0. The chain combines TRBV30 with TRBJ1-5; D may be TRBD1 (6 bases). The clonotype comes from a human donor with alopecia areata. Here the CDR3 reads CAWRRAGGNQPQHF. The CDR3 DNA is TGTGCCTGGAGGAGGGCAGGGGGCAATCAGCCCCAGCATTTT.